The next 22 T cell receptor beta chains were all read from a single sample in a study of regulatory T cells in long-lasting Graves disease. The time point here: newly diagnosed GD, antithyroid drugs for less than 3 months. PBMC-derived RNA was used for the TCR library. Through Arm-PCR of CDR3 regions and iRepertoire HTBI primers, TCR beta libraries were built. TCRdb redid the calling of the multiplex PCR reads with MiXCR, one entry per CDR3 protein. The sample lists roughly 350,000 distinct CDR3 sequences, 16% seen once, with 25% to 30% in the top ten. These data were likewise used in another study, on T cells in Graves' hyperthyroidism and ophthalmopathy.

The sequencing used peripheral blood mononuclear cells (PBMCs), collected at new diagnosis, from a patient treated with antithyroid drugs. The receptors shown here come from a man aged 35 to 55 with Graves disease.

The rearrangement joins TRBV18 to TRBJ1-3, with D perhaps TRBD1 (5 bases). V was trimmed by 3 bases and J by 10 bases, leaving 16 bases between them. Germline CDR1 reads KGHSH; CDR2 reads LQKENI. The CDR3 runs 14 residues. For the CDR3, the DNA is TGTGCCAGCTCACCTGGGACGGCTGGAATGACCATATATTTT. It yields the protein CASSPGTAGMTIYF.

Here the CDR3 reads CASSLRWAGDTQYF. The DNA for the CDR3 is TGTGCCAGCAGCCTGAGATGGGCAGGAGATACGCAGTATTTT. The V gene is TRBV7-6, the J gene TRBJ2-3, with unresolved D. Germline CDR1 and CDR2: SGHVS and FNYEAQ. The V end was cut by 5 bases, the J end by 5 bases, with 14 bases between. The CDR3 is 14 amino acids.

This clonotype appeared many times. The chain is built from TRBV15 and TRBJ2-5; D is unresolved. Germline values: CDR1 LNHNV, CDR2 YYDKDF (reference sequence). The CDR3 totals 12 residues. V lost 0 bases and J lost 5, with 4 bases in between. CDR3 amino acids: CATSRDQETQYF. CDR3 bases: TGTGCCACCAGCAGAGATCAGGAGACCCAGTACTTC.

This clonotype showed up many times. The V gene is TRBV2, the J gene TRBJ2-3; TRBD1 or TRBD2 may be the D gene (5 bases each). Per germline, CDR1 SNHLY and CDR2 FYNNEI. V lost 7 bases and J lost 1, with 18 bases in between. CDR3 length: 16 amino acids. CDR3 DNA: TGTGCCAGCACCGACAAAGCTCGGGGCGGCACAGATACGCAGTATTTT. Amino acids: CASTDKARGGTDTQYF.

Many counts were recorded for this clonotype. J is TRBJ1-6 and V is TRBV3-1; possibly TRBD1 for D (5 bases). Germline loops: CDR1 LGHDT, CDR2 YNNKEL (reference sequence). V was pared by 0 bases and J by 11 bases, with 14 bases between. The length of the CDR3 is 15 residues. DNA of the CDR3: TGTGCCAGCAGCCAAGAATGGGGACCTAGGGCACCCCTCCACTTT. Residues: CASSQEWGPRAPLHF. Based on the CDR3 plus reference TRBV3-1 and TRBJ1-6, the full variable domain is DTAVSQTPKYLVTQMGNDKSIKCEQNLGHDTMYWYKQDSKKFLKIMFSYNNKELIINETVPNRFSPKSPDKAHLNLHINSLELGDSAVYFCASSQEWGPRAPLHFGNGTRLTVT.

This clonotype was counted a few times. V is TRBV7-3 and J is TRBJ2-1; TRBD2 agrees at 8 bases. The trim removed 4 bases at V and 9 bases at J, leaving 5 bases unmatched. Germline-derived CDR1 and CDR2 are SGHTA and FQGTGA. This CDR3 has 13 residues. CDR3 DNA: TGTGCCAGCAGCTCACGGGGGGGGGGTGAGCAGTTCTTC. Protein product: CASSSRGGGEQFF. Full variable domain (rest looked up from reference TRBV7-3 and TRBJ2-1): GAGVSQTPSNKVTEKGKYVELRCDPISGHTALYWYRQSLGQGPEFLIYFQGTGAADDSGLPNDRFFAVRPEGSVSTLKIQRTERGDSAVYLCASSSRGGGEQFFGPGTRLTVL.

This clonotype was picked up many times. Here the CDR3 reads CAWQTTGHGELFF. CDR3 DNA: TGTGCCTGGCAGACTACGGGGCACGGGGAGCTGTTTTTT. This sequence joins TRBV30 and TRBJ2-2, with D perhaps given as TRBD1 or TRBD2 (5 bases each). The CDR3 spans 13 residues. V dropped 5 bases and J dropped 7 bases, with 14 bases sitting between them. Germline V CDR1 and CDR2: GTSNPN, SVGIG (reference sequence).

On this clonotype itself: A read error may be the cause here, since a much bigger clone is one base away. The chain combines TRBV20-1 with TRBJ2-7; D gene unclear. The germline V gene has CDR1 DFQATT and CDR2 SNEGSKA (reference sequence). The CDR3 extends over 16 amino acids. V was shortened by 0 bases and J by 3 bases, with 18 bases between the two germline ends. The CDR3 sequence: CSARDLGVRTNYEQYF. CDR3 nucleotide sequence: TGCAGTGCTAGAGATCTTGGGGTCCGGACCAACTACGAGCAGTACTTC.

The V and J genes are TRBV9 and TRBJ1-2; TRBD1 agrees at 7 bases. The CDR3 extends over 14 amino acids. Germline V CDR1 and CDR2: SGDLS, YYNGEE. Germline trimming cut 0 bases from V and 6 bases from J; bases unmatched to any gene: 5. CDR3 sequence (DNA): TGTGCCAGCAGCGTAGCTACCGGACAGGATGGCTACACCTTC. Translation gives CASSVATGQDGYTF.

About this clonotype: This may arise from a read error, as a much more abundant clone is one base away. V and J are TRBV28 and TRBJ2-1; no clear D gene. CDR3 size: 14 residues. V lost 1 base and J lost 10, with 14 bases in between. Per germline, CDR1 MDHEN and CDR2 SYDVKM. The DNA for the CDR3 is TGTGCCAGCAGTTTATCGGTGATCTCCTACGAGCAGTTCTTC. Translating gives CASSLSVISYEQFF.

This chain links TRBV7-9 with TRBJ1-1; tentative D call: TRBD1 (5 bases). The germline V gene has CDR1 SEHNR and CDR2 FQNEAQ (reference sequence). CDR3 length: 16 residues. V dropped 5 bases and J dropped 6 bases, with 22 bases sitting between them. CDR3 sequence reads: CASSHTTGGAPAEAFF. The CDR3 nucleotides are TGTGCCAGCAGCCATACTACGGGCGGGGCGCCCGCTGAAGCTTTCTTT.

In this sample, this clonotype turned up many times. The chain employs TRBV5-1 and TRBJ2-7; D possibly corresponds to TRBD2 (6 bases). Per the germline V gene, CDR1 is SGHRS and CDR2 is YFSETQ. V lost 0 bases to trimming and J lost 7 bases, with 14 bases between them. The CDR3 is 14 residues long. As DNA, the CDR3 is TGCGCCAGCAGCTTGGTGTTGTGGGGGGATGAGCAGTACTTC. As protein: CASSLVLWGDEQYF.

The chain links TRBV28 to TRBJ2-7; 11 bases align to TRBD2. The CDR3 has 16 residues. Germline lookup yields CDR1 MDHEN and CDR2 SYDVKM. V dropped 4 bases and J dropped 2; count of bases not matched to a gene: 7. For the CDR3, the DNA is TGTGCCAGCAGTTCCAACCTAGCGGGGGGACCCTACGAGCAGTACTTC. Amino acid sequence: CASSSNLAGGPYEQYF.

The table lists this clonotype with many counts. The chain joins TRBV25-1 to TRBJ2-7, with no clear D. Deletions cut 4 bases from V and 2 bases from J, with 12 bases between. The CDR3 length is 14 residues. Germline CDR1 reads MGHDK; CDR2 reads SYGVNS. As DNA, the CDR3 is TGTGCCAGCAGTGGAACTGTAGGTCCCTACGAGCAGTACTTC. As protein: CASSGTVGPYEQYF.

This clonotype was seen many times. The chain recombines TRBV12-3 or TRBV12-4 with TRBJ1-2; 7 bases are shared with TRBD1. The length of the CDR3 is 14 residues. J was trimmed by 7 bases and V by 2 bases; bases with no gene match: 7. The CDR3 is CASSLRPGGSGYTF. Here the CDR3 DNA reads TGTGCCAGCAGTTTAAGGCCAGGGGGTTCTGGCTACACCTTC.

V is TRBV4-2 and J is TRBJ2-3; D unresolved. V lost 0 bases and J lost 6, with 13 bases in between. This CDR3 comprises 15 residues. Germline V gene sequence: CDR1 LGHNA, CDR2 YNFKEQ. CDR3 amino acids: CASSQEGVSSDTQYF. DNA of the CDR3: TGTGCCAGCAGCCAAGAAGGAGTTAGCTCGGATACGCAGTATTTT.

The genes are TRBV4-1 and TRBJ1-2; D is unclear. The CDR3 length is 15 residues. Germline lookup yields CDR1 MGHRA and CDR2 YSYEKL. Trimming took 1 base from V and 2 from J, leaving 11 bases between them. The CDR3 region is CASSQGFTLNYGYTF. DNA for the CDR3: TGCGCCAGCAGCCAAGGATTCACTCTCAACTATGGCTACACCTTC.

This clonotype was recorded many times. V gene TRBV7-3 combines with J gene TRBJ2-3; D is unresolved. The germline CDR1 and CDR2 sequences are SGHTA and FQGTGA. The CDR3 is 16 amino acids. V lost 1 base and J lost 5, with 16 bases in between. The CDR3 sequence is CASSLIGSSYGDTQYF. CDR3 coding DNA: TGTGCCAGCAGCTTAATAGGTAGTAGCTATGGAGATACGCAGTATTTT.

This clonotype was picked up many times. The chain is built from TRBV20-1 and TRBJ2-1; TRBD2 aligns across 8 bases. The CDR3 is 15 amino acids. Losses at the gene ends were 5 bases for V and 5 bases for J; bases not matched to a gene: 11. CDR1 and CDR2 (germline): DFQATT, SNEGSKA (reference sequence). The CDR3 DNA reads TGCAGTGCTCCCCCGGCGGGGGGACCCGACAATGAGCAGTTCTTC. This sequence encodes CSAPPAGGPDNEQFF.

The sample holds a few counts of this clonotype. CDR3 DNA sequence: TGTGCCAGCAGCAGATCGCAGGGGGGTGGAAACACCATATATTTT. Translation: CASSRSQGGGNTIYF. The V call is TRBV5-5, the J call TRBJ1-3; 7 positions agree with TRBD1. Germline trimming cut 4 bases from V and 3 bases from J; bases unmatched to any gene: 7. The length of the CDR3 is 15 residues. Germline values: CDR1 SGHKS, CDR2 YYEKEE (reference sequence).

The chain couples TRBV18 to TRBJ1-1; a possible D gene is TRBD1 (6 bases). V was clipped by 0 bases and J by 8 bases, with 19 bases between them. CDR1 and CDR2 (germline): KGHSH, LQKENI. There are 16 residues in the CDR3. The CDR3 nucleotides are TGTGCCAGCTCACCACCGGTGGGGGCAGGGCTGGGGGAAGCTTTCTTT. It specifies CASSPPVGAGLGEAFF.

This clonotype was detected many times. This chain uses TRBV28 with TRBJ2-7; 9 bases align to TRBD1. This CDR3 has 14 amino acids. CDR1 and CDR2 (germline): MDHEN, SYDVKM. Trimming removed 7 bases from V and 3 bases from J; junction bases left unmatched: 7. CDR3 in DNA: TGTGCCAGCAACACTCGGGACAGGGTCTACGAGCAGTACTTC. Its translation: CASNTRDRVYEQYF. The complete variable domain, with remaining parts taken from reference TRBV28 and TRBJ2-7, reads DVKVTQSSRYLVKRTGEKVFLECVQDMDHENMFWYRQDPGLGLRLIYFSYDVKMKEKGDIPEGYSVSREKKERFSLILESASTNQTSMYLCASNTRDRVYEQYFGPGTRLTVT.